This T cell receptor (beta chain) is drawn from a study of blood T cell repertoires in COVID-19. Study context: Material from acute and convalescent COVID-19 was sourced from the United States, Italy and Spain. The cDNA or gDNA used as material had been derived from T cells, B-cell-depleted T cells, or PBMCs.

V lost 5 bases, J lost 7 bases, and 10 bases stayed unmatched. Germline V lookup: CDR1 MNHEY, CDR2 SMNVEV (reference sequence). The CDR3 runs 15 residues. Study processing details: Amplifying reference gene primers gave estimates of nucleated cell counts. TCRdb's table, derived via immunoSEQ multiplex PCR, lists solely in-frame clones and lacks some. That table furnishes V, J and clone size, whereas the DNA furnished D and trimming. This table holds roughly 69,000 clones, approximately 80% found once. This clonotype was sampled from a man aged 45-65 years with COVID-19, enrolled during active disease. Sample: peripheral blood. V gene TRBV27 combines with J gene TRBJ2-7; 11 bases are shared with TRBD1. CDR3 sequence: CASSPWDRGTGEQYF. The CDR3 DNA sequence: TGTGCCAGCAGTCCTTGGGACAGGGGGACCGGGGAGCAGTACTTC.